The sequence of this T cell receptor (beta chain) was determined in a study of blood T cell repertoires in COVID-19. Germline CDR1 reads SGHDN; CDR2 reads FVKESK. CDR3 length: 13 amino acids. The V gene lost 5 bases and the J gene lost 4 bases, with 11 bases spanning the gap. The table came from immunoSEQ multiplex PCR; TCRdb's copy has only in-frame clones and leaves some out. The data show 95,000 to 150,000 clones, roughly 69% seen once. This clonotype was sampled from a woman aged 70 to 79 with acute or convalescent COVID-19. The chain has TRBV14 and TRBJ1-1; D may be TRBD1 (6 bases). Sequencing used peripheral blood. The DNA of the CDR3 is TGTGCCAGCAGCAAATGGACAGCCACTGAAGCTTTCTTT. Residues: CASSKWTATEAFF.